This T cell receptor (beta chain) was recorded in a study of cytomegalovirus exposure and HLA in healthy donors. The junction had 8 bases not matched to a gene; V was cut back by 8 bases and J by 4 bases. Germline values: CDR1 MNHNY, CDR2 SVGAGI (reference sequence). The CDR3 has 14 residues. The PCR used 60 Vbeta and 13 Jbeta primers. Measured with immunoSEQ multiplex PCR; TCRdb has only the in-frame clones, and not every one. This repertoire shows over 75,000 clones, almost 85% found once; its top ten account for roughly 5.3%. This sequence was found in a woman aged 18-29 years in good health and CMV-seropositive. The genes are TRBV6-6 and TRBJ2-5; 9 nucleotides align to TRBD1. The sequenced sample consisted of PBMCs. The CDR3 sequence is CASQTTGGGETQYF. The CDR3 nucleotides read TGTGCCAGCCAAACCACAGGGGGCGGAGAGACCCAGTACTTC.